This entry lists 16 T cell receptor beta chains sequenced from one sample in a study of T cell responses to AZD1222 COVID-19 vaccine. The method was immunoSEQ multiplex PCR; TCRdb's version includes in-frame clones alone and lacks a portion of them. The sample has over 120,000 clones; more than 85% are singletons. Here the sequenced sample was peripheral blood, taken after recovery from COVID-19. Receptor source: an adult who had recovered from COVID-19.

The chain uses TRBV5-1 and TRBJ2-1; D might be TRBD2 (6 bases). V was shortened by 0 bases and J by 8 bases, with 15 bases between the two germline ends. The germline CDR1 and CDR2 sequences are SGHRS and YFSETQ. The CDR3 consists of 15 residues. CDR3 amino acids: CASSLEAASVHEQFF. In DNA, the CDR3 is TGCGCCAGCAGCTTGGAGGCTGCTAGCGTCCATGAGCAGTTCTTC.

The V call is TRBV5-1, the J call TRBJ2-1; D is unclear. Germline V gene sequence: CDR1 SGHRS, CDR2 YFSETQ. Trimming took off 4 bases at V and 5 bases at J, with 4 bases between the two ends. The CDR3 consists of 11 residues. The DNA of the CDR3 is TGCGCCAGCAGCACCAACAATGAGCAGTTCTTC. It specifies CASSTNNEQFF. The variable domain in full, completed from reference TRBV5-1 and TRBJ2-1, reads KAGVTQTPRYLIKTRGQQVTLSCSPISGHRSVSWYQQTPGQGLQFLFEYFSETQRNKGNFPGRFSGRQFSNSRSEMNVSTLELGDSALYLCASSTNNEQFFGPGTRLTVL.

This chain joins TRBV27 and TRBJ1-5, with D maybe TRBD1 (5 bases). V was shortened by 2 bases and J by 4 bases, with 12 bases between the two germline ends. Germline V gives CDR1 MNHEY, CDR2 SMNVEV (reference sequence). This CDR3 has 15 amino acids. The CDR3 sequence is CASSLRTGGNQPQHF. The CDR3 DNA reads as TGTGCCAGCAGTTTAAGAACAGGAGGAAATCAGCCCCAGCATTTT.

The J gene is TRBJ2-1, the V gene TRBV4-1; D might be TRBD1 or TRBD2, each matching 5 bases. The CDR3 has 16 amino acids. CDR1 is MGHRA, CDR2 YSYEKL, per germline. V was cut by 0 bases and J by 7 bases, with 16 bases left in between. CDR3: CASSQDRGLGVNEQFF. In nucleotides, the CDR3 is TGCGCCAGCAGCCAAGATAGGGGTCTCGGGGTTAATGAGCAGTTCTTC.

CDR3 residues: CASSLDATRTPFRSYNEQFF. Written as DNA, the CDR3 is TGCGCCAGCAGCTTGGACGCCACCAGAACCCCCTTTCGCTCCTACAATGAGCAGTTCTTC. J is TRBJ2-1 and V is TRBV5-1, with D unclear. Trimming removed 0 bases at V and 0 bases at J, with 22 bases between. The germline CDR1 and CDR2 sequences are SGHRS and YFSETQ. CDR3 length: 20 residues.

The rearrangement uses TRBV10-3 and TRBJ1-3, with TRBD1 matching 7 bases. Per the germline V gene, CDR1 is ENHRY and CDR2 is SYGVKD. There are 18 residues in the CDR3. The V gene end was trimmed by 0 bases and the J gene end by 0 bases; junction bases not matched to a gene: 8. Here the CDR3 reads CAISESWGTASSGNTIYF. The CDR3 DNA follows: TGTGCCATCAGTGAGTCGTGGGGGACAGCGAGCTCTGGAAACACCATATATTTT.

The chain couples TRBV19 to TRBJ1-5; the match to TRBD1 covers 10 bases. Trimming cost V 6 bases and J 7 bases; bases outside gene matches: 9. This CDR3 is 15 amino acids long. Per the germline V gene, CDR1 is LNHDA and CDR2 is SQIVND (reference sequence). Written as DNA, the CDR3 is TGTGCCAGTAGCCCGACAGGGGGCGAGGGGCAGCCCCAGCATTTT. Translating it yields CASSPTGGEGQPQHF.

J is TRBJ1-4 and V is TRBV27; D remains ambiguous. With 2 bases removed from V and 13 bases from J, the gap between germline ends came to 11 bases. Germline CDR1 and CDR2: MNHEY and SMNVEV (reference sequence). The CDR3 spans 12 residues. The chain's CDR3 is CASSLEGKRLFF. As DNA, the CDR3 is TGTGCCAGCAGTTTAGAAGGGAAGCGACTGTTTTTT.

The J gene is TRBJ2-7, the V gene TRBV7-8, with D perhaps matching TRBD1 or TRBD2 (5 bases each). This CDR3 spans 17 amino acids. V was shortened by 3 bases and J by 2 bases, with 20 bases between the two germline ends. The germline V gene has CDR1 SGHVS and CDR2 FQNEAQ. The CDR3 coding sequence is TGTGCCAGCAGCTTCAGGGATAGGGACCTGCGAACCTACGAGCAGTACTTC. It specifies CASSFRDRDLRTYEQYF. The entire variable domain, with the rest obtained from reference TRBV7-8 and TRBJ2-7, is as follows: GAGVSQSPRYKVAKRGQDVALRCDPISGHVSLFWYQQALGQGPEFLTYFQNEAQLDKSGLPSDRFFAERPEGSVSTLKIQRTQQEDSAVYLCASSFRDRDLRTYEQYFGPGTRLTVT.

The chain uses TRBV29-1 and TRBJ1-2, with a possible D match to TRBD1 (5 bases). Per the germline V gene, CDR1 is SQVTM and CDR2 is ANQGSEA. Deletions cut 3 bases from V and 8 bases from J, with 22 bases between. CDR3 length: 15 amino acids. The CDR3 region is CSVENPSGTSAGYTF. The CDR3 nucleotides are TGCAGCGTTGAGAACCCCTCAGGGACCTCTGCGGGCTACACCTTC.

V and J are TRBV3-1 (or the pseudogene TRBV3-2) and TRBJ2-3, with D perhaps TRBD2 (5 bases). V was trimmed by 1 base and J by 2 bases, leaving 13 bases between them. The CDR3 runs 16 residues. CDR1 and CDR2 from the germline V gene are LGHDT and YNNKEL (reference sequence). CDR3 amino acids: CASSQGGGRFTDTQYF. CDR3 DNA sequence: TGTGCCAGCAGCCAAGGCGGCGGGCGTTTCACAGATACGCAGTATTTT.

The V gene is TRBV2, the J gene TRBJ2-2, with TRBD2 matching 10 bases. The germline gives CDR1 SNHLY, CDR2 FYNNEI. V gave up 4 bases and J gave up 5 bases; unmatched junction bases: 7. The CDR3 is made up of 16 amino acids. CDR3 bases: TGTGCCAGCAGTGCCGGGGCTAGCGGGAGAACCGGGGAGCTGTTTTTT. Its translation: CASSAGASGRTGELFF.

The gene calls are TRBV6-5 and TRBJ1-2; the match to TRBD1 covers 9 bases. Per the germline V gene, CDR1 is MNHEY and CDR2 is SVGAGI. The V and J ends lost 6 bases and 7 bases, in that order; junction bases with no gene match: 9. The length of the CDR3 is 14 residues. The CDR3 nucleotides read TGTGCCAGCAGCCGGGACAGGGTTGATTTTGGCTACACCTTC. It yields the protein CASSRDRVDFGYTF.

This clone came up once. This chain joins TRBV19 and TRBJ2-5, with TRBD1 matching over 7 bases. This CDR3 is 13 amino acids long. After removal of 6 bases from V and 4 bases from J, the junction contained 5 bases not matched to a gene. CDR1 and CDR2 from the germline V gene are LNHDA and SQIVND (reference sequence). This CDR3 is CASSPTGTETQYF. CDR3 in DNA: TGTGCCAGTAGCCCGACAGGGACAGAGACCCAGTACTTC.

The CDR3 DNA follows: TGTGCCAGCAGCTTATCGGTGAACACTGAAGCTTTCTTT. The encoded protein is CASSLSVNTEAFF. The rearrangement uses TRBV7-2 and TRBJ1-1; D gene uncertain. V was shortened by 2 bases and J by 0 bases, with 4 bases between the two germline ends. The CDR3 is made up of 13 amino acids. CDR1 and CDR2 from the germline V gene are SGHTA and FQGNSA.

The rearrangement links TRBV6-6 to TRBJ2-1; D is unresolved. Germline values: CDR1 MNHNY, CDR2 SVGAGI (reference sequence). The CDR3 spans 11 residues. Trimming took 2 bases from V and 6 from J, leaving 2 bases between them. DNA of the CDR3: TGTGCCAGCAGTTACAGCAATGAGCAGTTCTTC. It translates to CASSYSNEQFF.